The 13 T cell receptor beta chains presented below share a single source sample, sequenced in a study of cytomegalovirus exposure and HLA in healthy donors. The PCR had 60 Vbeta and 13 Jbeta primers. Method: immunoSEQ multiplex PCR; TCRdb's copy keeps in-frame clones and lacks some. The data show 150,000 to 200,000 clones, with approximately 82% seen just once and about 2% held by the top ten. Input material: PBMCs. The receptors come from a woman aged 18-30 years in good health and CMV-seropositive.

This clone showed up just a few times. The V and J genes are TRBV2 and TRBJ1-1; D unresolved. Germline V gene sequence: CDR1 SNHLY, CDR2 FYNNEI. CDR3 size: 12 residues. With 4 bases removed from V and 4 bases from J, the gap between germline ends came to 7 bases. The CDR3 DNA follows: TGTGCCAGCAGTGGCCAGTTCACTGAAGCTTTCTTT. It yields the protein CASSGQFTEAFF.

This chain connects TRBV19 to TRBJ1-2; D call uncertain. Germline loops: CDR1 LNHDA, CDR2 SQIVND (reference sequence). Trimming stripped 5 bases from V and 6 bases from J, with 13 bases between. This CDR3 is built from 13 residues. CDR3 residues: CASSLGIYDGYTF. CDR3 coding DNA: TGTGCCAGTAGTCTCGGGATCTACGATGGCTACACCTTC.

CDR3: CASSLASGAPYEQYV. In nucleotides, the CDR3 is TGTGCCAGCAGCTTAGCTTCAGGGGCTCCCTACGAGCAGTACGTC. This chain links TRBV7-2 with TRBJ2-7; possibly TRBD1 for D (6 bases). Trimming took 0 bases from V and 2 from J, leaving 11 bases between them. The CDR3 has 15 residues. Germline V gene sequence: CDR1 SGHTA, CDR2 FQGNSA.

This rearrangement joins TRBV18 to TRBJ2-1, with 8 nucleotides matching TRBD1. Germline CDR1 is KGHSH and CDR2 is LQKENI. The CDR3 runs 15 residues. V shed 3 bases and J 4 bases; nucleotides not matched to a gene: 5. CDR3 protein: CASSPTGEIYNEQFF. CDR3 coding DNA: TGTGCCAGCTCACCGACAGGGGAAATTTACAATGAGCAGTTCTTC.

The V gene is TRBV6-5, the J gene TRBJ1-1; D gene unclear. The length of the CDR3 is 11 residues. The V end was cut by 6 bases, the J end by 7 bases, with 9 bases between. Germline V CDR1 and CDR2: MNHEY, SVGAGI. CDR3 sequence: CASRRGFEAFF. As DNA, the CDR3 is TGTGCCAGCAGAAGAGGCTTTGAAGCTTTCTTT.

This clone has more than one count but fewer than ten. The V and J genes are TRBV7-3 and TRBJ1-3; 9 bases align to TRBD1. CDR1 and CDR2 (germline): SGHTA, FQGTGA. There are 16 residues in the CDR3. The V gene end was trimmed by 5 bases and the J gene end by 2 bases; junction bases not matched to a gene: 7. CDR3: CASSLGTGKTGNTIYF. The CDR3 DNA reads as TGTGCCAGCAGCCTTGGGACAGGGAAGACTGGAAACACCATATATTTT.

The V and J genes are TRBV5-5 and TRBJ1-5, with 7 bases matching TRBD1. Germline-derived CDR1 and CDR2 are SGHKS and YYEKEE (reference sequence). The CDR3 loop spans 14 amino acids. The junction had 6 bases not matched to a gene; V was cut back by 0 bases and J by 9 bases. The chain's CDR3 is CASSLARGESPQHF. The CDR3 DNA reads as TGTGCCAGCAGCTTGGCCAGGGGGGAATCGCCCCAGCATTTT.

The rearrangement joins TRBV5-1 to TRBJ2-7; D may be TRBD2 (5 bases). Looked up from germline, CDR1 is SGHRS and CDR2 is YFSETQ. The V end lost 3 bases, the J end lost 3 bases, and 16 bases lay between the germline ends. The CDR3 has 15 residues. The CDR3 is CASSSTKGNHYEQYF. The CDR3, as DNA: TGCGCCAGCAGCTCGACTAAAGGGAATCACTACGAGCAGTACTTC.

The CDR3 reads CASSLTEGIDGYTF. CDR3 bases: TGCGCCAGCAGCTTGACTGAGGGAATCGATGGCTACACCTTC. The chain uses TRBV5-1 and TRBJ1-2, with no clear D. The V gene lost 1 base and the J gene lost 6 bases, with 13 bases spanning the gap. This CDR3 is built from 14 residues. The germline gives CDR1 SGHRS, CDR2 YFSETQ. Using reference TRBV5-1 and TRBJ1-2 for the parts outside the CDR3, the full variable domain is KAGVTQTPRYLIKTRGQQVTLSCSPISGHRSVSWYQQTPGQGLQFLFEYFSETQRNKGNFPGRFSGRQFSNSRSEMNVSTLELGDSALYLCASSLTEGIDGYTFGSGTRLTVV.

V and J are TRBV7-9 and TRBJ1-5; 11 nucleotides line up with TRBD1. V dropped 5 bases and J dropped 5; count of bases not matched to a gene: 8. The CDR3 loop spans 16 amino acids. Per the germline V gene, CDR1 is SEHNR and CDR2 is FQNEAQ (reference sequence). CDR3: CASSTVDRGRYQPQHF. The CDR3 region has the DNA TGTGCCAGCAGCACGGTGGACAGGGGGCGATATCAGCCCCAGCATTTT.

This rearrangement joins TRBV6-1 to TRBJ1-2; 7 bases are shared with TRBD1. CDR1 and CDR2 (germline): MNHNS, SASEGT. The CDR3 runs 16 residues. The J segment lost 3 bases and the V segment lost 1 base, leaving 8 bases of the junction unmatched. DNA for the CDR3: TGTGCCAGCAGTGAAGATTCGGACAGGTTTTACTATGGCTACACCTTC. Amino acids: CASSEDSDRFYYGYTF.

The rearrangement uses TRBV19 and TRBJ2-2, with 7 positions matching TRBD1. The V gene's germline CDR1 is LNHDA and CDR2 SQIVND (reference sequence). The J segment lost 3 bases and the V segment lost 4 bases, leaving 17 bases of the junction unmatched. The CDR3 has 19 amino acids. The CDR3 coding sequence is TGTGCCAGTAGTACCGTCCCGTGGGTAGGGGGCGCTCACACCGGGGAGCTGTTTTTT. It yields the protein CASSTVPWVGGAHTGELFF.

This clone has only a few counts. The V call is TRBV11-2, the J call TRBJ2-1; D unclear. V lost 0 bases and J 8 bases, leaving 17 bases between the germline ends. Germline lookup yields CDR1 SGHAT and CDR2 FQNNGV. The CDR3 is made up of 16 amino acids. CDR3 residues: CASSLDLVGSGDEQFF. DNA of the CDR3: TGTGCCAGCAGCTTAGATTTGGTCGGGTCCGGCGATGAGCAGTTCTTC.